A selection of T cell receptor beta chains follows, all from one sample in a study of regulatory T cells in long-lasting Graves disease. TCRdb independently ran MiXCR on the multiplex PCR reads; one entry per CDR3 protein. The profile shows about 300,000 distinct CDR3 sequences, approximately 20% of them singletons. Sequenced material: peripheral blood mononuclear cells (PBMCs), taken when the disease was refractory, from a patient treated with antithyroid drugs. The receptors here all came from a female donor with Graves disease. Each CDR3 is given with its conserved first and last residue.

v_gene	j_gene	CDR3aa
TRBV12-3/TRBV12-4	TRBJ1-2	CASSLPGGLGYGYTF
TRBV20-1	TRBJ1-3	CSASQGQTGNTIYF
TRBV2	TRBJ2-5	CASSGEGLETQYF
TRBV7-2	TRBJ1-6	CASSADTNNSPLHF
TRBV19	TRBJ2-5	CASSLTLYQETQYF
TRBV3-1	TRBJ2-7	CASSPPGGEGEQYF
TRBV28	TRBJ2-7	CASSYLGQAYEQYF
TRBV20-1	TRBJ2-5	CSATGTGLGSGETQYF
TRBV7-9	TRBJ2-7	CASSRFGTGTDEQYF
TRBV7-2	TRBJ1-5	CASSPVVNQPQHF
TRBV5-1	TRBJ2-7	CASSSTGTGGSEQYF
TRBV27	TRBJ2-7	CASSLEGRTFYEQYF
TRBV7-2	TRBJ1-6	CASNLGLNSPLHF
TRBV27	TRBJ2-7	CASRGGPVAYEQYF
TRBV7-2	TRBJ2-7	CASSLPGGIHTYEQYF
TRBV27	TRBJ2-7	CASRRGAFYEQYF
TRBV11-2	TRBJ2-7	CASSLGGKGYEQYF
TRBV3-1	TRBJ2-7	CASSQVGQGPYEQYF